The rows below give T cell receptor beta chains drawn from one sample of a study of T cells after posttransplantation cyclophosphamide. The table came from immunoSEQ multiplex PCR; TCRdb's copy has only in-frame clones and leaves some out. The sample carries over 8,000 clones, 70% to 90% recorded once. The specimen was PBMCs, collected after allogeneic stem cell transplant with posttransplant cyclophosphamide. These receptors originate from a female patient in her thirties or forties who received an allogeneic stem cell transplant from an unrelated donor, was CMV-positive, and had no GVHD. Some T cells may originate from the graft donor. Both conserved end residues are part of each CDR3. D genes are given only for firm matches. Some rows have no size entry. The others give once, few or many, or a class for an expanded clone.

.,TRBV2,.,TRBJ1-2,CASRERASAGYGYTF,TGTGCCAGCAGGGAGAGGGCCTCGGCGGGGTATGGCTACACCTTC
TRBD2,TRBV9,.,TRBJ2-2,CASSVDRLAGGPGELFF,TGTGCCAGCAGCGTAGATCGACTAGCGGGGGGGCCCGGGGAGCTGTTTTTT
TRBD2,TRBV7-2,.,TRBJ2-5,CASSLEVGGQETQYF,TGTGCCAGCAGCTTAGAAGTGGGGGGGCAAGAGACCCAGTACTTC
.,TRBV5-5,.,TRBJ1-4,CASSFQAEEKLFF,TGTGCCAGCAGCTTTCAGGCCGAAGAAAAACTGTTTTTT
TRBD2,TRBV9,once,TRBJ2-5,CASSVTSGGPWETQYF,TGTGCCAGCAGCGTAACTAGCGGGGGGCCGTGGGAGACCCAGTACTTC
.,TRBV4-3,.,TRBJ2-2,CASSHGGRGGRTGELFF,TGCGCCAGCAGCCACGGGGGCCGGGGAGGGAGAACCGGGGAGCTGTTTTTT
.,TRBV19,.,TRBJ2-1,CASRTHYEQFF,TGTGCCAGTAGGACACACTATGAGCAGTTCTTC
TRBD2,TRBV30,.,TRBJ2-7,CAWGHGTSGTYEQYF,TGTGCCTGGGGCCACGGGACTAGCGGCACCTACGAGCAGTACTTC
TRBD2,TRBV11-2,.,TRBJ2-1,CASSSLTSDYYNEQFF,TGTGCCAGCAGCTCCTTGACTAGCGATTACTACAATGAGCAGTTCTTC
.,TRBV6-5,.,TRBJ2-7,CASSNRRQGGEQYF,TGTGCCAGCAGTAACCGACGGCAAGGGGGCGAGCAGTACTTC
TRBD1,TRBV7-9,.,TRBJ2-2,CASSLGDRSLTGELFF,TGTGCCAGCAGCTTAGGGGACAGGAGTTTGACCGGGGAGCTGTTTTTT
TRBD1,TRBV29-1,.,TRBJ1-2,CSAMTGSYGYTF,TGCAGCGCAATGACAGGGAGCTATGGCTACACCTTC
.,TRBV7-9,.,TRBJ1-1,CASSLLHEVGAFF,TGTGCCAGCAGCTTACTTCATGAGGTTGGGGCTTTCTTT
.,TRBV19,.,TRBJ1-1,CASRTLRGGNTEAFF,TGTGCCAGTAGGACTCTCCGCGGGGGAAACACTGAAGCTTTCTTT
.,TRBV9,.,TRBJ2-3,CASSVATRDTQYF,TGTGCCAGCAGCGTAGCTACCAGGGATACGCAGTATTTT
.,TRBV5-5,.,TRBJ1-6,CASRTDTANSPLHF,TGTGCCAGCAGGACGGACACGGCGAATTCCCCCCTCCACTTT
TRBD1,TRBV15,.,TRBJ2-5,CATSRGDRNYQETQYF,TGTGCCACCAGCAGAGGGGACAGAAATTACCAAGAGACCCAGTACTTC
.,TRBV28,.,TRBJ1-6,CASSFDPNRWPNSPLHF,TGTGCCAGCAGTTTTGATCCCAACAGGTGGCCTAATTCACCCCTCCACTTT
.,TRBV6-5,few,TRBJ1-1,CATGTPGATEAFF,TGTGCCACCGGGACACCAGGTGCCACTGAAGCTTTCTTT
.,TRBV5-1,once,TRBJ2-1,CASSLGRSYNEQFF,TGCGCCAGCAGCTTGGGTCGGTCCTACAATGAGCAGTTCTTC
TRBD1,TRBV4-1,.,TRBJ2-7,CASSQGTGSTYYEQYF,TGCGCCAGCAGCCAGGGGACAGGGAGTACCTACTACGAGCAGTACTTC
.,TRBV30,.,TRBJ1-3,CAWRSSAGNTIYF,TGTGCCTGGAGATCGTCGGCTGGAAACACCATATATTTT
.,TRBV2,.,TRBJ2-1,CASRILASYNEQFF,TGTGCCAGTCGAATATTAGCCTCCTACAATGAGCAGTTCTTC
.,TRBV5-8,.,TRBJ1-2,CASSLNTNYGYTF,TGTGCCAGCAGCTTAAATACTAACTATGGCTACACCTTC
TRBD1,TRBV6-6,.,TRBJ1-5,CASSADRANHQPQHF,TGTGCCAGCAGTGCCGACAGGGCAAATCATCAGCCCCAGCATTTT
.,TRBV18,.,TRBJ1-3,CASSPEVSGNTIYF,TGTGCCAGCTCACCAGAGGTTTCTGGAAACACCATATATTTT
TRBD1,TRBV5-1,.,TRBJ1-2,CASSLVPAGGSGYGYTF,TGCGCCAGCAGCTTGGTGCCCGCAGGGGGCTCAGGCTATGGCTACACCTTC
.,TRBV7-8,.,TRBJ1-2,CASSLTGYGYTF,TGTGCCAGCAGCTTAACAGGGTACGGCTACACCTTC
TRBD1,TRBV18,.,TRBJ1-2,CASSPRRTGGEDYGYTF,TGTGCCAGCTCACCACGCCGGACAGGGGGCGAGGACTATGGCTACACCTTC
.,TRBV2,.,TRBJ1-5,CASSLTGKNQPQHF,TGTGCCAGCAGCCTCACAGGGAAGAATCAGCCCCAGCATTTT
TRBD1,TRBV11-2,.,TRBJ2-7,CASSLGTGMDEQYF,TGTGCCAGCAGCCTTGGGACAGGTATGGACGAGCAGTACTTC
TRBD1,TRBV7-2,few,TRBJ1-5,CASSSGTGEYSNQPQHF,TGTGCCAGCAGCTCGGGGACAGGGGAATATAGCAATCAGCCCCAGCATTTT
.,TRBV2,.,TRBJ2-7,CASSAEHSSYEQYF,TGTGCCAGCAGTGCCGAGCACAGCTCCTACGAGCAGTACTTC
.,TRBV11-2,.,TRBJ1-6,CASSLARWQGGDSPLHF,TGTGCCAGCAGCTTAGCCCGGTGGCAGGGAGGAGATTCACCCCTCCACTTT
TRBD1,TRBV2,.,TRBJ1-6,CASSVSIRDSRYNSPLHF,TGTGCCAGCAGTGTCTCGATCCGGGACAGCCGCTATAATTCACCCCTCCACTTT
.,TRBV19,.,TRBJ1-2,CASSMQGTGGYTF,TGTGCCAGTAGTATGCAGGGTACCGGTGGCTACACCTTC
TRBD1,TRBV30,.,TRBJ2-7,CAGDRVITYEQYF,TGTGCCGGCGACAGGGTAATAACCTACGAGCAGTACTTC
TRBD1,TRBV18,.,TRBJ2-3,CASSPKTGGFAQYF,TGTGCCAGCTCACCAAAAACAGGGGGCTTTGCGCAGTATTTT
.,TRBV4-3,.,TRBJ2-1,CASSQRSDEQFF,TGCGCCAGCAGCCAAAGGAGCGATGAGCAGTTCTTC
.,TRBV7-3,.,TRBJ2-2,CASSSTGTGELFF,TGTGCCAGCAGCTCGACAGGCACCGGGGAGCTGTTTTTT
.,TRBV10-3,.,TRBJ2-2,CAIGGSTGELFF,TGTGCCATCGGCGGCTCCACCGGGGAGCTGTTTTTT
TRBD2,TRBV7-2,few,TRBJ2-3,CASSLTSGGASQYF,TGTGCCAGCAGCTTGACTAGCGGGGGGGCCTCGCAGTATTTT
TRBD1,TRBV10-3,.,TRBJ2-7,CAISKRTGFNEQYF,TGTGCCATCAGTAAAAGGACAGGGTTCAACGAGCAGTACTTC
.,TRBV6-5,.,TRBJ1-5,CASSFPRQYSNQPQHF,TGTGCCAGCAGTTTTCCCCGACAGTATAGCAATCAGCCCCAGCATTTT
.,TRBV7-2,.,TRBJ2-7,CASSPREVRQYF,TGTGCCAGCAGCCCCAGGGAGGTGAGGCAGTACTTC
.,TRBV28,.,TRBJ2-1,CASSTRDTFGNQFF,TGTGCCAGCAGTACTCGGGACACTTTCGGTAACCAGTTCTTC
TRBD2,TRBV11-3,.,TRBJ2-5,CASAGEQETQYF,TGTGCCAGCGCGGGGGAACAAGAGACCCAGTACTTC
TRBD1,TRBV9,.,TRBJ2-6,CASSVGQGPSSGANVLTF,TGTGCCAGCAGCGTCGGACAGGGGCCTAGCTCTGGGGCCAACGTCCTGACTTTC